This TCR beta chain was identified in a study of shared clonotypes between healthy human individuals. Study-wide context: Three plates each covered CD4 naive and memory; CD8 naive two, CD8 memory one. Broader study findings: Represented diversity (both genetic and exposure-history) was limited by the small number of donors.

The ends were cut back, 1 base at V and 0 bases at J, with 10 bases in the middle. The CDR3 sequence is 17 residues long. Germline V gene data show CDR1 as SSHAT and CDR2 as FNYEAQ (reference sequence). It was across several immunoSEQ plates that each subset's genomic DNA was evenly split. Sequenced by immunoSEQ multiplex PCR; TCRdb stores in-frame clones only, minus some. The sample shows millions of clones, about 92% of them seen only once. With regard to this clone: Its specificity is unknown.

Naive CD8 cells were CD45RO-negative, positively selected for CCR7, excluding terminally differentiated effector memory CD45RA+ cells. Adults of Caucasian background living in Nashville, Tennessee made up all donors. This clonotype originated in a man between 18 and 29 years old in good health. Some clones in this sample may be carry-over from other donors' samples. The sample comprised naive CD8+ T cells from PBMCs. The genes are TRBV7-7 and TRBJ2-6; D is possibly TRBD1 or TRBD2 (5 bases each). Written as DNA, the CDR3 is TGTGCCAGCAGCTTAGGGGACGGCGTCTCTGGGGCCAACGTCCTGACTTTC. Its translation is CASSLGDGVSGANVLTF. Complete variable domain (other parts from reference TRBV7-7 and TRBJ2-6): GAGVSQSPRYKVTKRGQDVTLRCDPISSHATLYWYQQALGQGPEFLTYFNYEAQPDKSGLPSDRFSAERPEGSISTLTIQRTEQRDSAMYRCASSLGDGVSGANVLTFGAGSRLTVL.